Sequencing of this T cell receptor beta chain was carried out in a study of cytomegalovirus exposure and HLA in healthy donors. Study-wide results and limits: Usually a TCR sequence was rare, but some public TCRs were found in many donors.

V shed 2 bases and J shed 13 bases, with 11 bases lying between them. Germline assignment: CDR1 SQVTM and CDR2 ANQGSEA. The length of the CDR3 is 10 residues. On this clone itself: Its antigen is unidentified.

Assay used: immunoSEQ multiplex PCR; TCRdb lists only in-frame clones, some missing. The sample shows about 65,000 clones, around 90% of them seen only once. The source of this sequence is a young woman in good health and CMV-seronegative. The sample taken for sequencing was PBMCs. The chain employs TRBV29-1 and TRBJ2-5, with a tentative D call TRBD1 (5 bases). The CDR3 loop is CSVETGHRYF. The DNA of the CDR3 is TGCAGCGTTGAAACAGGCCACAGGTACTTC.